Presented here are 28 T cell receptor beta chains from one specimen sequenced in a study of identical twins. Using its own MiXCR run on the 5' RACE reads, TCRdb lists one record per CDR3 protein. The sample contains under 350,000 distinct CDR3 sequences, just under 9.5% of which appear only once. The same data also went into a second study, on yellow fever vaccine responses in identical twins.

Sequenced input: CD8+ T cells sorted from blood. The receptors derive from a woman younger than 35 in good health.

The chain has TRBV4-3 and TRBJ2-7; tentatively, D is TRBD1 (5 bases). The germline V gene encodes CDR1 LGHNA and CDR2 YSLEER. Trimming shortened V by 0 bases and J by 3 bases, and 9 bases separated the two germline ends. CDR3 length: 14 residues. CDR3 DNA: TGCGCCAGCAGCCAAGATGCGCAGGGCTACGAGCAGTACTTC. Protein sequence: CASSQDAQGYEQYF.

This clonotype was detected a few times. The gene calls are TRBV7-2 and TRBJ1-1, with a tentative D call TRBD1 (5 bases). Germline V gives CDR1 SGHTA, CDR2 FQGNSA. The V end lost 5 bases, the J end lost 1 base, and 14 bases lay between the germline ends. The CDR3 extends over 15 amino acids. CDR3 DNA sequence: TGTGCCAGCAGCATAAACAGGAGAGAGAACACTGAAGCTTTCTTT. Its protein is CASSINRRENTEAFF. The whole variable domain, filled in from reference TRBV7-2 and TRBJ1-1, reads GAGVSQSPSNKVTEKGKDVELRCDPISGHTALYWYRQSLGQGLEFLIYFQGNSAPDKSGLPSDRFSAERTGGSVSTLTIQRTQQEDSAVYLCASSINRRENTEAFFGQGTRLTVV.

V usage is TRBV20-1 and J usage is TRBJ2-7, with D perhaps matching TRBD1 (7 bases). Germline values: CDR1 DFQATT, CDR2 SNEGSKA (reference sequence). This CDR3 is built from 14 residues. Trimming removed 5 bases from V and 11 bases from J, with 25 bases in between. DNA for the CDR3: TGCAGTGCTGAGGGGGGACAGACATATGCGCTGGAGTACTTC. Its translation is CSAEGGQTYALEYF.

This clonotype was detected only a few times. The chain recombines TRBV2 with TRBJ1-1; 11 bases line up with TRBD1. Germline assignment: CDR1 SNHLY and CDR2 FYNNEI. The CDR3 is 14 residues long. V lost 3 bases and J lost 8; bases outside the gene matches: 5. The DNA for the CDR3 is TGTGCCAGCAGTGATCGGACAGGGGGCGGAGAAGCTTTCTTT. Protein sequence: CASSDRTGGGEAFF.

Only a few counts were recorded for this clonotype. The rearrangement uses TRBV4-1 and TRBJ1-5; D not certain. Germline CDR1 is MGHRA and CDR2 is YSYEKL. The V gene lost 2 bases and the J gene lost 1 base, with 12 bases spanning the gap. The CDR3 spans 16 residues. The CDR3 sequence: CASSQRAGQSNQPQHF. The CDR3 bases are TGCGCCAGCAGCCAAAGAGCCGGCCAGAGCAATCAGCCCCAGCATTTT.

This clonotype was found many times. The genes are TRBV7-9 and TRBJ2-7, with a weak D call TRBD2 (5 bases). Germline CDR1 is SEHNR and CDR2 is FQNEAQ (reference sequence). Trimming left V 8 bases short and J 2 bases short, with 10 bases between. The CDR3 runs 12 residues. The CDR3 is CASQDSPYEQYF. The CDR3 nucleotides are TGTGCCAGCCAGGACTCCCCCTACGAGCAGTACTTC.

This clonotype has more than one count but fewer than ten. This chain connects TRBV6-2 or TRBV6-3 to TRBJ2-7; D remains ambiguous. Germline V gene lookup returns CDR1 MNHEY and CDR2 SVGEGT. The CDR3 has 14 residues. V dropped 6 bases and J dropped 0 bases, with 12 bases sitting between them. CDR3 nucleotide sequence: TGTGCCAGCAGCCTTACATGGAACTCCTACGAGCAGTACTTC. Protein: CASSLTWNSYEQYF.

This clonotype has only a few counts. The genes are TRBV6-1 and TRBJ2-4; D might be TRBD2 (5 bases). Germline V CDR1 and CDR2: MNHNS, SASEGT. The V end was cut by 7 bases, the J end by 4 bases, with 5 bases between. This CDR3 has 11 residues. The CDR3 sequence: CASTGKNIQYF. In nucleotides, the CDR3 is TGTGCCAGCACGGGAAAAAACATTCAGTACTTC.

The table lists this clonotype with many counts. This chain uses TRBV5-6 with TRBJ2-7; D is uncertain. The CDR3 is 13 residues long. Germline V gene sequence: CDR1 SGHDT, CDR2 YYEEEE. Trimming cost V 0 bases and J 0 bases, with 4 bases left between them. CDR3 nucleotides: TGTGCCAGCAGCTTGGTCGCCTCCTACGAGCAGTACTTC. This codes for CASSLVASYEQYF. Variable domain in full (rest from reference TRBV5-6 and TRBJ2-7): DAGVTQSPTHLIKTRGQQVTLRCSPKSGHDTVSWYQQALGQGPQFIFQYYEEEERQRGNFPDRFSGHQFPNYSSELNVNALLLGDSALYLCASSLVASYEQYFGPGTRLTVT.

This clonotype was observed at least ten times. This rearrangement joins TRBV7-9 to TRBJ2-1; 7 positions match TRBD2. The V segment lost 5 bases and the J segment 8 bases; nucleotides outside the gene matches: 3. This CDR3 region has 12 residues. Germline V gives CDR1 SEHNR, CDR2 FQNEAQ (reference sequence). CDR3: CASSRLADEQFF. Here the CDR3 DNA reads TGTGCCAGCAGCCGACTAGCCGATGAGCAGTTCTTC.

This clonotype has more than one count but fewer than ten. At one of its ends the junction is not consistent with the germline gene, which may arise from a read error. The CDR3 sequence is CSVEGASYNGQFF. As DNA, the CDR3 is TGCAGCGTTGAAGGGGCCTCATACAATGGGCAGTTCTTC. The chain has TRBV29-1 and TRBJ2-1; no firm D call. This CDR3 is built from 13 residues. Looked up from germline, CDR1 is SQVTM and CDR2 is ANQGSEA.

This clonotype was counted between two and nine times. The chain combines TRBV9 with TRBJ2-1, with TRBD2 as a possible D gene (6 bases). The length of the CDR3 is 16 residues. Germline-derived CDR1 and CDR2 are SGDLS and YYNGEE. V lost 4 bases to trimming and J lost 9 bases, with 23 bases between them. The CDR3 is CASSTVGQGLPPEQFF. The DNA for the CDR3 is TGTGCCAGCAGCACCGTAGGTCAGGGACTGCCGCCTGAGCAGTTCTTC.

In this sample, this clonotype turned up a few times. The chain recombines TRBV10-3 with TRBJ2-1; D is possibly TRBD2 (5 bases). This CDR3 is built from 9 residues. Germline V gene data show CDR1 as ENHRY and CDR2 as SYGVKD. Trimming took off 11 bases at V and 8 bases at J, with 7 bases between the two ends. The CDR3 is CAAGDEQFF. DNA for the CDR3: TGTGCCGCGGGCGATGAGCAGTTCTTC.

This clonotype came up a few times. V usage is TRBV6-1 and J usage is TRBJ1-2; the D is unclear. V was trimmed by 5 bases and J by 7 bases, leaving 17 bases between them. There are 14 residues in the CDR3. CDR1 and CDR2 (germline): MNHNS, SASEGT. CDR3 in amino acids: CASSPYEGAGGYTF. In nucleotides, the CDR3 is TGTGCCAGCAGTCCTTACGAGGGCGCGGGTGGCTACACCTTC.

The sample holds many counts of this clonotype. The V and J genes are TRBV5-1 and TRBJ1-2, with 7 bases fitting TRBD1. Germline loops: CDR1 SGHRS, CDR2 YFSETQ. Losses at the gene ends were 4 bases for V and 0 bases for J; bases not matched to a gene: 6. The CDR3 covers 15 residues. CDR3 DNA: TGCGCCAGCAGCACCCGGACAGGAACTAACTATGGCTACACCTTC. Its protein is CASSTRTGTNYGYTF.

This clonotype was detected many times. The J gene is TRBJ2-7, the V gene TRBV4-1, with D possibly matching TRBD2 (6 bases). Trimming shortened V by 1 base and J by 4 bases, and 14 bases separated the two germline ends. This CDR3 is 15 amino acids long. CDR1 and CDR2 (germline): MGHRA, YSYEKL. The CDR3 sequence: CASSQGGYGTYEQYF. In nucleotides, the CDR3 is TGCGCCAGCAGCCAAGGAGGGTATGGGACTTACGAGCAGTACTTC.

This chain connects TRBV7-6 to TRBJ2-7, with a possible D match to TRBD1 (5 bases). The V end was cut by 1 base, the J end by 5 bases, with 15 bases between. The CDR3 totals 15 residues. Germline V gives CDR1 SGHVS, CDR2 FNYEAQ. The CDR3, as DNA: TGTGCCAGCAGCTTAGGGGCAGGGAATACTAACGAGCAGTACTTC. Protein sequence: CASSLGAGNTNEQYF. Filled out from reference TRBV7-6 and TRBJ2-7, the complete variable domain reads GAGVSQSPRYKVTKRGQDVALRCDPISGHVSLYWYRQALGQGPEFLTYFNYEAQQDKSGLPNDRFSAERPEGSISTLTIQRTEQRDSAMYRCASSLGAGNTNEQYFGPGTRLTVT.

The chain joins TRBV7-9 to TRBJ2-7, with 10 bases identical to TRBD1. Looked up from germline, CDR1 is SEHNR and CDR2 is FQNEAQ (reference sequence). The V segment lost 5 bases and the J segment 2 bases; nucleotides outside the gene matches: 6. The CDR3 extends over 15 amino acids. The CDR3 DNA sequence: TGTGCCAGCAGCCTAGGACAGGGGGTGGCCTACGAGCAGTACTTC. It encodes CASSLGQGVAYEQYF.

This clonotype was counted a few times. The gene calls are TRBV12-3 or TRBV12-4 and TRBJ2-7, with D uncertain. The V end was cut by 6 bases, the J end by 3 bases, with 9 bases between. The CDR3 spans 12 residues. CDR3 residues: CASSPTYYEQYF. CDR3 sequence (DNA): TGTGCCAGCAGCCCGACCTACTACGAGCAGTACTTC.

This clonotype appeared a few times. The CDR3 DNA follows: TGCAGTGCTAGTGAGACTAGCGGAGGCTGGGAGACCCAGTACTTC. Translation: CSASETSGGWETQYF. This chain joins TRBV20-1 and TRBJ2-5; 9 bases are shared with TRBD2. Trimming took 3 bases from V and 5 from J; bases not matched to a gene: 10. CDR3 size: 15 residues. Per germline, CDR1 DFQATT and CDR2 SNEGSKA (reference sequence).

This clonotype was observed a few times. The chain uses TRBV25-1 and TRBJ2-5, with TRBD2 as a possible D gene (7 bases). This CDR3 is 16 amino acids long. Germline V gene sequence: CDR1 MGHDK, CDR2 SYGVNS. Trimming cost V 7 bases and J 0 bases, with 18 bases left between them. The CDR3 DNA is TGTGCCAGCATCCCAACACGGGGGGCAGACCAAGAGACCCAGTACTTC. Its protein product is CASIPTRGADQETQYF.

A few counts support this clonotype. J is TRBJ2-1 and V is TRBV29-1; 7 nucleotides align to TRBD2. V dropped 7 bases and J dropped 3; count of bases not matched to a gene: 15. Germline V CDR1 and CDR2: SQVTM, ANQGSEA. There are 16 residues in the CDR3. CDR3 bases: TGCAGCGGGTTTGGGGGGGTAGCTCTAGTCTACAATGAGCAGTTCTTC. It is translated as CSGFGGVALVYNEQFF.

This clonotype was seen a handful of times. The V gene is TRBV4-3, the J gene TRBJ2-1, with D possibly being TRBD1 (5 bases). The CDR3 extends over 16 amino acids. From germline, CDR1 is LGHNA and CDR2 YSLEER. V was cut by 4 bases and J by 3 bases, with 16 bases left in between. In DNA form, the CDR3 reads TGCGCCAGCAGCCCCCGTCGGCAGGGCTTCTACAATGAGCAGTTCTTC. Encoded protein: CASSPRRQGFYNEQFF.

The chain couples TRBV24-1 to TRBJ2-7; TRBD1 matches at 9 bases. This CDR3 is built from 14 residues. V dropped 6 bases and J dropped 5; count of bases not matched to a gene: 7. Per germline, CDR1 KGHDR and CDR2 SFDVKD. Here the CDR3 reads CATSTGTGFHEQYF. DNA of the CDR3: TGTGCCACCAGTACCGGGACAGGGTTCCACGAGCAGTACTTC.

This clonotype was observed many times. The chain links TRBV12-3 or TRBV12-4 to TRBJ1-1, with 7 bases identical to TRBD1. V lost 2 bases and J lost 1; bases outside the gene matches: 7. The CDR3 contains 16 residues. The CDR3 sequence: CASSLLSGGSNTEAFF. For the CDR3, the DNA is TGTGCCAGCAGTTTACTATCAGGGGGATCGAACACTGAAGCTTTCTTT.

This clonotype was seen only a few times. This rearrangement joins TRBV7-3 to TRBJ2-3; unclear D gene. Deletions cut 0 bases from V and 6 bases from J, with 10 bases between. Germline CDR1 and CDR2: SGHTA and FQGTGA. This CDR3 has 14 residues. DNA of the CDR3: TGTGCCAGCAGCTTAACGTTGGGCGGCGATACGCAGTATTTT. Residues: CASSLTLGGDTQYF.

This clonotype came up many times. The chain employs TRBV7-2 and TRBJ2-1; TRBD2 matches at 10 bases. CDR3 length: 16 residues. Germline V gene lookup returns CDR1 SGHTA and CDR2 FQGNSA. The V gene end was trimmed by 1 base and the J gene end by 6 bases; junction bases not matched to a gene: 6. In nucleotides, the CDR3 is TGTGCCAGCAGCTTAGGATCTAGCGGGAGTTTCAATGAGCAGTTCTTC. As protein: CASSLGSSGSFNEQFF.

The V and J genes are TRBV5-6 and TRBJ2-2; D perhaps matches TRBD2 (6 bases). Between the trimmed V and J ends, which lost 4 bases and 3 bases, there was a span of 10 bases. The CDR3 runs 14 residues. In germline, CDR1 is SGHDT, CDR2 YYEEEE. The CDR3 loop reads CASSPGTHTGELFF. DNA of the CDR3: TGTGCCAGCAGCCCAGGGACTCACACCGGGGAGCTGTTTTTT. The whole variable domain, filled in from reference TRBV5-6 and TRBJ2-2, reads DAGVTQSPTHLIKTRGQQVTLRCSPKSGHDTVSWYQQALGQGPQFIFQYYEEEERQRGNFPDRFSGHQFPNYSSELNVNALLLGDSALYLCASSPGTHTGELFFGEGSRLTVL.